This paragraph reports one T cell receptor (beta chain). The antigen is not known. The sample belongs to a study of TIL therapy for anti-PD-1-resistant metastatic lung cancer. Across the study: Most patients had lung adenocarcinoma; a few tumors were EGFR-mutant, two ALK-rearranged; half smoked currently or formerly. General study points: Patients were highly selected, enriched for treatment-naive, never-smoker and oncogene-addicted cases.

This was the immunoSEQ v3 assay. The protocol was immunoSEQ multiplex PCR, while the TCRdb copy is restricted to in-frame clones and leaves out a portion. The data contain 45,000 to 60,000 clones, 60% to 85% of them singletons. Documented time point: pre-treatment sample, taken before nivolumab and TIL therapy. The tumor samples were excised metastases, mostly pleural nodules or supraclavicular lymph nodes. Germline V CDR1 and CDR2: SEHNR, FQNEAQ (reference sequence). Trimming shortened V by 1 base and J by 5 bases, and 11 bases separated the two germline ends. The CDR3 totals 14 residues. The TCR comes from a person aged 25 to 85 with non-small cell lung cancer. This chain links TRBV7-9 with TRBJ2-5; possibly TRBD2 for D (6 bases). Sample: tumor tissue, taken at baseline. CDR3: CASSLGRERETQYF. For the CDR3, the DNA is TGTGCCAGCAGCTTAGGTCGGGAGCGGGAGACCCAGTACTTC.